This T cell receptor (beta chain) was recovered during a study of blood T cell repertoires in COVID-19. The data were produced by immunoSEQ multiplex PCR, yet TCRdb's version contains in-frame clones alone and is incomplete. The sample consists of around 130,000 clones, roughly 83% of them appearing once. This CDR3 spans 14 amino acids. Trimming left V 0 bases short and J 3 bases short, with 7 bases between. Germline-derived CDR1 and CDR2 are KGHSH and LQKENI. The source material was peripheral blood. The gene calls are TRBV18 and TRBJ2-3; D perhaps matches TRBD2 (6 bases). This receptor was taken from a woman aged 25 to 45 who had recovered from COVID-19. CDR3 in amino acids: CASSPPGLTDTQYF. The CDR3, as DNA: TGTGCCAGCTCACCACCGGGACTTACAGATACGCAGTATTTT.